This is a list of T cell receptor beta chains from one sample in a study of OX40 agonist ivuxolimab in advanced cancers. Sequencing used immunoSEQ multiplex PCR; TCRdb keeps in-frame clones, though not all of them. The repertoire holds about 48,000 clones, with around nine tenths as singletons. Specimen: CD4+ or CD8+ T cells sorted from blood, collected in a trial of the OX40 agonist ivuxolimab. The receptors originated from an adult with an advanced solid tumor such as melanoma, head and neck, liver or kidney cancer. Both conserved end residues are part of each CDR3. The D gene is left open where the match is weak. The size field is filled for only some rows; it gives once, few, many or a size class.

size	V	J	D	CDR3	DNA
-	TRBV19	TRBJ1-4	-	CASRRTGSATNEKLFF	TGTGCCAGTAGGCGGACGGGAAGTGCAACTAATGAAAAACTGTTTTTT
-	TRBV18	TRBJ2-4	-	CASSPTRDSSAKNIQYF	TGTGCCAGCTCACCGACGCGGGACAGCTCAGCCAAAAACATTCAGTACTTC
-	TRBV6-1	TRBJ2-3	TRBD1	CASRRGQSTDTQYF	TGTGCCAGCAGGAGGGGACAGAGCACAGATACGCAGTATTTT
-	TRBV19	TRBJ1-4	-	CASRESTGRRNEKLFF	TGTGCCAGTAGAGAATCGACAGGAAGACGTAATGAAAAACTGTTTTTT
-	TRBV7-2	TRBJ1-4	TRBD1	CASSLGQGRAEKLFF	TGTGCCAGCAGTTTGGGACAGGGGCGTGCCGAAAAACTGTTTTTT
once	TRBV5-1	TRBJ1-2	-	CASSLGDIQGSYTF	TGCGCCAGCAGCTTGGGGGACATCCAGGGAAGCTACACCTTC
-	TRBV10-1	TRBJ2-7	TRBD2	CASSDRTSPYEQYF	TGCGCCAGCAGTGACAGGACTAGCCCCTACGAGCAGTACTTC
-	TRBV2	TRBJ2-3	TRBD1	CASKGGTGGRDTQYF	TGTGCCAGCAAAGGTGGGACAGGGGGTCGGGATACGCAGTATTTT
-	TRBV5-6	TRBJ2-5	-	CASSLGPLETQYF	TGTGCCAGCAGCCTGGGTCCGCTAGAGACCCAGTACTTC
-	TRBV2	TRBJ2-1	-	CASSERGGNNEQFF	TGTGCCAGCAGTGAAAGGGGGGGAAACAATGAGCAGTTCTTC
-	TRBV19	TRBJ2-2	-	CASRRGIAGELFF	TGTGCCAGTAGGAGAGGGATTGCCGGGGAGCTGTTTTTT
-	TRBV5-1	TRBJ1-6	-	CASSSETGFDNSPLHF	TGCGCCAGCAGCTCGGAAACAGGGTTCGATAATTCACCCCTCCACTTT
-	TRBV4-2	TRBJ1-5	-	CASSQDLGGINQPQHF	TGTGCCAGCAGCCAAGATTTGGGGGGGATCAATCAGCCCCAGCATTTT
-	TRBV13	TRBJ2-3	TRBD2	CASSLAGGGAPDTQYF	TGTGCCAGCAGCTTAGCTGGCGGGGGGGCTCCCGATACGCAGTATTTT
-	TRBV25-1	TRBJ2-7	-	CASTGSAYEQYF	TGTGCCAGCACTGGATCAGCCTACGAGCAGTACTTC
-	TRBV7-7	TRBJ2-2	-	CATTPPQNTGELFF	TGTGCCACCACCCCCCCCCAGAACACCGGGGAGCTGTTTTTT
-	TRBV27	TRBJ2-1	-	CASASGTPIYNEQFF	TGTGCCAGCGCCTCCGGGACACCCATCTACAATGAGCAGTTCTTC
-	TRBV6-5	TRBJ1-4	-	CASSYRLKVIYEKLFF	TGTGCCAGCAGTTACAGGTTGAAGGTGATCTATGAAAAACTGTTTTTT
-	TRBV4-3	TRBJ2-1	-	CASSQVAGVGNEQFF	TGCGCCAGCAGCCAAGTGGCAGGGGTTGGCAATGAGCAGTTCTTC
-	TRBV5-6	TRBJ2-5	-	CASSGSETQYF	TGTGCCAGCAGCGGGTCGGAGACCCAGTACTTC
-	TRBV10-3	TRBJ2-3	-	CAISLTEDTQYF	TGTGCCATCAGCCTGACAGAAGATACGCAGTATTTT
few	TRBV19	TRBJ1-1	TRBD1	CASSTTGVNLNTEAFF	TGTGCCAGTAGTACTACAGGGGTTAACCTGAACACTGAAGCTTTCTTT
-	TRBV4-3	TRBJ2-7	TRBD2	CASSQGRESGKQYF	TGCGCCAGCAGCCAAGGGCGGGAGTCTGGAAAGCAGTACTTC
-	TRBV7-9	TRBJ2-1	-	CASSFLTGHVNEQFF	TGTGCCAGCAGCTTTTTGACGGGCCACGTCAATGAGCAGTTCTTC
-	TRBV5-1	TRBJ2-5	-	CASWTLEQETQYF	TGCGCCAGCTGGACTCTTGAGCAAGAGACCCAGTACTTC
few	TRBV5-4	TRBJ1-1	TRBD1	CASSFDRGDTEAFF	TGTGCCAGCAGCTTTGACAGGGGAGACACTGAAGCTTTCTTT
-	TRBV7-9	TRBJ2-1	TRBD1	CASRKGQVAWDEQFF	TGTGCCAGCAGGAAAGGACAGGTCGCCTGGGATGAGCAGTTCTTC
-	TRBV7-8	TRBJ1-4	-	CASSLAPGGGEKLFF	TGTGCCAGCAGCTTAGCGCCCGGGGGAGGTGAAAAACTGTTTTTT
-	TRBV4-2	TRBJ2-7	-	CASSQGGVSYEQYF	TGTGCCAGCAGCCAAGGTGGGGTCTCCTACGAGCAGTACTTC
-	TRBV18	TRBJ2-7	-	CASSPERYRAPYEQYF	TGTGCCAGCTCACCAGAACGTTATAGGGCGCCTTACGAGCAGTACTTC
few	TRBV19	TRBJ2-5	TRBD2	CASTPGVSGGTRTQYF	TGTGCCAGTACCCCCGGGGTTAGCGGGGGGACACGGACCCAGTACTTC
-	TRBV5-1	TRBJ1-4	-	CASSLAPSEGNEKLFF	TGCGCCAGCAGCTTGGCCCCTTCCGAGGGGAATGAAAAACTGTTTTTT
once	TRBV7-2	TRBJ2-5	-	CASSLGTNGRETQYF	TGTGCCAGCAGCTTAGGTACTAACGGTCGAGAGACCCAGTACTTC
-	TRBV21-1	TRBJ2-5	-	CASTVSTETQYF	TGTGCCAGCACCGTAAGTACGGAGACCCAGTACTTC
-	TRBV30	TRBJ1-1	-	CAWSRIFLNTEAFF	TGTGCCTGGAGTAGGATTTTTTTGAACACTGAAGCTTTCTTT
-	TRBV18	TRBJ1-5	TRBD1	CASSPGTGNQPQHF	TGTGCCAGCTCACCCGGGACAGGCAATCAGCCCCAGCATTTT
-	TRBV25-1	TRBJ2-2	TRBD1	CASSERTGGTGELFF	TGTGCCAGCAGCGAAAGGACAGGGGGCACCGGGGAGCTGTTTTTT
once	TRBV7-6	TRBJ2-7	-	CASSSWESEQYF	TGTGCCAGCAGCTCCTGGGAGTCCGAGCAGTACTTC
few	TRBV7-8	TRBJ2-1	-	CASSLSRGYNEQFF	TGTGCCAGCAGCTTAAGTAGGGGGTACAATGAGCAGTTCTTC
-	TRBV2	TRBJ2-7	TRBD2	CASGGLQVSYEQYF	TGTGCCAGCGGGGGACTACAGGTCTCCTACGAGCAGTACTTC
-	TRBV6-4	TRBJ2-3	-	CASSGGETDTQYF	TGTGCCAGCAGTGGTGGGGAGACAGATACGCAGTATTTT
-	TRBV2	TRBJ2-3	-	CASSEATGLYTDTQYF	TGTGCCAGCAGTGAAGCAACGGGCCTATACACAGATACGCAGTATTTT
few	TRBV13	TRBJ1-5	-	CASSPIQGNQPQHF	TGTGCCAGCAGCCCAATACAGGGAAATCAGCCCCAGCATTTT